This T cell receptor beta chain stems from a study of regulatory T cells in long-lasting Graves disease. Stated time point: persistent/refractory GD, antithyroid drugs over 5 years with positive TRAb. PBMC RNA was the source of the TCR library. General study results and limits: Persistent disease was characterized by preferential usage of TRBV28, TRBJ1-2 and TRBJ2-5. The study found lower TCR diversity in persistent Graves' patients than in newly diagnosed ones.

The CDR3 extends over 15 amino acids. CDR1 and CDR2 (germline): DFQATT, SNEGSKA (reference sequence). Trimming cost V 3 bases and J 4 bases; bases outside gene matches: 6. The authors built TCR beta libraries using iRepertoire HTBI primers and Arm-PCR of CDR3 regions. TCRdb called the multiplex PCR reads again in MiXCR, with one record for every CDR3 protein. This sample has about 400,000 distinct CDR3 sequences; roughly 20% occur once, and the top ten carry around 20%. This clonotype has only a few counts. Its matching antigen is unknown. The V call is TRBV20-1, the J call TRBJ2-1; 10 nucleotides line up with TRBD2. The sequence derives from a female donor with Graves disease. This sample comprised peripheral blood mononuclear cells (PBMCs), obtained when the disease was refractory, from a patient treated with antithyroid drugs. The chain's CDR3 is CSASLSSGSYNEQFF. CDR3 DNA: TGCAGTGCTAGCTTGTCTAGCGGGAGTTACAATGAGCAGTTCTTC.